This entry concerns a single T cell receptor beta chain. Those who donated were healthy HIV-negative adults, with no recent acute infections or vaccinations reported. The data derive from a study of shared clonotypes between healthy human individuals. Original processing notes: Junction-only sequences produced by ImmunoSEQ had no quality scores, so filtering differed. Produced via immunoSEQ multiplex PCR; TCRdb's table is partial and in-frame only. Clone size and the V and J calls come from that table; the DNA yielded D and trimming. The data contain nearly 1,000,000 clones, about 80% of them singletons. Sample: memory CD4+ T cells sorted from blood. The subset is: CD45RA-negative fraction. The origin of this receptor is a man between 18 and 35 years old in good health.

This CDR3 is CASSYRLSNYGYTF. The DNA for the CDR3 is TGTGCCAGCAGCTATCGGTTATCTAACTATGGCTACACCTTC. This chain joins TRBV7-2 and TRBJ1-2; D unclear. The CDR3 is 14 amino acids. The V gene's germline CDR1 is SGHTA and CDR2 FQGNSA. Trimming cost V 4 bases and J 0 bases, with 9 bases left between them.